Shown below are 22 T cell receptor beta chains from a single sample sequenced in a study of Graves' ophthalmopathy and Graves' hyperthyroidism. From RNA, the CDR3 regions of TCR beta chains were amplified and sequenced. Scientists carried out first-round RT-PCR using HTBI primers and then a second-round multiplex PCR. In TCRdb, the multiplex PCR reads were re-called with MiXCR into one record per CDR3 protein. The data contain about 400,000 distinct CDR3 sequences, approximately 20% of them singletons. The sequencing input was peripheral blood. Receptor source: a woman in her late teens or twenties with Graves' ophthalmopathy.

The chain joins TRBV4-3 to TRBJ2-4, with a weak D call TRBD1 (6 bases). The CDR3 length is 17 residues. In germline, CDR1 is LGHNA, CDR2 YSLEER. Trimming left V 2 bases short and J 0 bases short, with 14 bases between. In DNA, the CDR3 is TGCGCCAGCAGCCAAAGTGTCCCCAGGGGAGCCAAAAACATTCAGTACTTC. This gives the protein CASSQSVPRGAKNIQYF.

This clonotype has at least ten counts. The chain employs TRBV6-5 and TRBJ1-3; D unresolved. There are 13 residues in the CDR3. Trimming removed 2 bases at V and 9 bases at J, with 11 bases between. From germline, CDR1 is MNHEY and CDR2 SVGAGI. CDR3 amino acids: CASSYLGQSTIYF. CDR3 nucleotide sequence: TGTGCCAGCAGTTACCTAGGCCAGAGCACCATATATTTT.

This clonotype came up many times. V usage is TRBV28 and J usage is TRBJ2-5; the D is unclear. The CDR3 consists of 13 residues. V gave up 4 bases and J gave up 3 bases, with 9 bases separating them. The V gene's germline CDR1 is MDHEN and CDR2 SYDVKM. The CDR3 bases are TGTGCCAGCAGTTGGGGTCGGAAAGAGACCCAGTACTTC. Protein: CASSWGRKETQYF. The full variable domain, completed using reference TRBV28 and TRBJ2-5, is DVKVTQSSRYLVKRTGEKVFLECVQDMDHENMFWYRQDPGLGLRLIYFSYDVKMKEKGDIPEGYSVSREKKERFSLILESASTNQTSMYLCASSWGRKETQYFGPGTRLLVL.

This clonotype came up many times. CDR3 DNA: TGTGCCAGCAGCGAACCAGGGAGGGACACTGAAGCTTTCTTT. As protein: CASSEPGRDTEAFF. J is TRBJ1-1 and V is TRBV9, with TRBD1 as a possible D gene (5 bases). The CDR3 extends over 14 amino acids. Germline CDR1 SGDLS, CDR2 YYNGEE. V lost 3 bases to trimming and J lost 3 bases, with 12 bases between them.

The V and J genes are TRBV28 and TRBJ1-2; 7 nucleotides agree with TRBD1. The CDR3 length is 16 residues. CDR1 and CDR2 from the germline V gene are MDHEN and SYDVKM. V trimming: 6 bases; J trimming: 5 bases; junction bases outside the gene matches: 15. DNA of the CDR3: TGTGCCAGCAGGAACGACAGGGCAGGTGGAACTTATGGCTACACCTTC. This sequence encodes CASRNDRAGGTYGYTF.

This clonotype was recorded at least ten times. In DNA, the CDR3 is TGCAGTGCCCGTCACTCTAGCGGACAAGAGACCCAGTACTTC. This codes for CSARHSSGQETQYF. The chain recombines TRBV20-1 with TRBJ2-5; 7 nucleotides agree with TRBD2. There are 14 residues in the CDR3. Trimming took 6 bases from V and 2 from J; bases not matched to a gene: 9. Germline V lookup: CDR1 DFQATT, CDR2 SNEGSKA (reference sequence).

The count of this clonotype is one. This chain links TRBV12-3 or TRBV12-4 with TRBJ1-3; 10 nucleotides line up with TRBD1. V lost 6 bases and J lost 5; bases outside the gene matches: 4. This CDR3 has 14 residues. For the CDR3, the DNA is TGTGCCAGCAGACAAGACAGGGGGCGAAACACCATATATTTT. Translation: CASRQDRGRNTIYF.

This clonotype was seen ten or more times. This rearrangement joins TRBV20-1 to TRBJ1-6; 9 bases agree with TRBD1. CDR3 length: 19 amino acids. From germline, CDR1 is DFQATT and CDR2 SNEGSKA (reference sequence). The J segment lost 6 bases and the V segment lost 0 bases, leaving 15 bases of the junction unmatched. In DNA, the CDR3 is TGCAGTGCTAGAGACTCCTCCGGGACAGGGTTCGGCATTAATTCACCCCTCCACTTT. This translates into CSARDSSGTGFGINSPLHF.

At least ten counts were recorded for this clonotype. The chain uses TRBV7-9 and TRBJ2-7; possible D gene TRBD2, 5 bases. V lost 5 bases, J lost 0 bases, and 11 bases lay in between. The CDR3 totals 14 residues. Germline CDR1 and CDR2: SEHNR and FQNEAQ (reference sequence). DNA for the CDR3: TGTGCCAGCAGCCGAGGACTTAACTCCTACGAGCAGTACTTC. Amino acids: CASSRGLNSYEQYF.

This clonotype appeared many times. This chain links TRBV7-2 with TRBJ1-2, with D unresolved. Germline lookup yields CDR1 SGHTA and CDR2 FQGNSA. Trimming took 1 base from V and 5 from J, leaving 5 bases between them. The CDR3 is 12 amino acids. CDR3 amino acids: CASSLGVYGYTF. The CDR3, as DNA: TGTGCCAGCAGCTTAGGAGTGTATGGCTACACCTTC.

The sample holds many counts of this clonotype. The rearrangement uses TRBV29-1 and TRBJ2-7, with D perhaps TRBD1 (6 bases). Germline V gene data show CDR1 as SQVTM and CDR2 as ANQGSEA. The V gene lost 8 bases and the J gene lost 7 bases, with 18 bases spanning the gap. The CDR3 runs to 12 residues. CDR3 loop: CSSSGQTGEQYF. The CDR3 bases are TGCAGCTCCAGCGGACAGACGGGAGAGCAGTACTTC.

This clonotype was counted ten times or more. The CDR3 sequence is CASTPKGLANYEQYF. The CDR3 DNA follows: TGTGCCAGCACCCCTAAGGGGCTAGCGAACTACGAGCAGTACTTC. The rearrangement links TRBV7-2 to TRBJ2-7; D might be TRBD2 (6 bases). Germline lookup yields CDR1 SGHTA and CDR2 FQGNSA. Trimming took off 7 bases at V and 3 bases at J, with 19 bases between the two ends. The CDR3 runs to 15 residues.

This clonotype was detected ten times or more. The rearrangement joins TRBV28 to TRBJ1-5, with D perhaps matching TRBD1 (6 bases). The CDR3 loop spans 15 amino acids. Per the germline V gene, CDR1 is MDHEN and CDR2 is SYDVKM. The V and J ends lost 8 bases and 6 bases respectively, with 20 bases between them. CDR3 sequence reads: CASGSLEGQSQPQHF. CDR3 sequence (DNA): TGTGCCAGCGGAAGTTTGGAGGGACAAAGTCAGCCCCAGCATTTT.

In this sample, this clonotype turned up many times. The chain recombines TRBV24-1 with TRBJ1-1, with TRBD1 matching 7 bases. V lost 7 bases and J lost 3; bases outside the gene matches: 4. Germline lookup yields CDR1 KGHDR and CDR2 SFDVKD. CDR3 length: 13 residues. The CDR3 nucleotides read TGTGCCACCAGCCGAGACAGGGACACTGAAGCTTTCTTT. Translating gives CATSRDRDTEAFF.

This clonotype was detected ten times or more. The V call is TRBV11-2, the J call TRBJ2-2, with 8 bases identical to TRBD1. Germline V CDR1 and CDR2: SGHAT, FQNNGV. This CDR3 is 15 amino acids long. Trimming took 5 bases from V and 3 from J; bases not matched to a gene: 5. The CDR3 DNA follows: TGTGCCAGCAGCCCTGCGGACAGGGACACCGGGGAGCTGTTTTTT. The encoded protein is CASSPADRDTGELFF.

There are a few counts of this clonotype. This chain connects TRBV19 to TRBJ1-3; 9 nucleotides agree with TRBD1. The CDR3 loop spans 16 amino acids. CDR1 LNHDA and CDR2 SQIVND come from the germline V gene (reference sequence). The V gene end was trimmed by 6 bases and the J gene end by 0 bases; junction bases not matched to a gene: 6. This chain's CDR3 is CASRPTGGSSGNTIYF. The CDR3 DNA is TGTGCCAGTAGGCCGACAGGGGGTAGCTCTGGAAACACCATATATTTT.

This clonotype was recorded at least ten times. The chain has TRBV7-9 and TRBJ1-5, with D unclear. V was cut by 1 base and J by 5 bases, with 12 bases left in between. CDR3 size: 15 residues. CDR1 and CDR2 from the germline V gene are SEHNR and FQNEAQ (reference sequence). The CDR3 loop reads CASSLGRRRDQPQHF. CDR3 in DNA: TGTGCCAGCAGCTTAGGGCGTAGACGGGATCAGCCCCAGCATTTT.

This clonotype came up many times. The J gene is TRBJ2-3, the V gene TRBV11-2; 7 bases are a match to TRBD1. Germline CDR1 is SGHAT and CDR2 is FQNNGV. Losses at the gene ends were 5 bases for V and 2 bases for J; bases not matched to a gene: 10. This CDR3 has 16 residues. This chain's CDR3 is CASSNTRTGYTDTQYF. The CDR3 nucleotides read TGTGCCAGCAGCAATACACGGACAGGCTACACAGATACGCAGTATTTT. Using reference TRBV11-2 and TRBJ2-3 for the parts outside the CDR3, the full variable domain is EAGVAQSPRYKIIEKRQSVAFWCNPISGHATLYWYQQILGQGPKLLIQFQNNGVVDDSQLPKDRFSAERLKGVDSTLKIQPAKLEDSAVYLCASSNTRTGYTDTQYFGPGTRLTVL.

A few counts support this clonotype. The chain employs TRBV6-2 or TRBV6-3 and TRBJ1-6; D uncertain. With 5 bases removed from V and 7 bases from J, the gap between germline ends came to 9 bases. CDR1 MNHEY and CDR2 SVGEGT come from the germline V gene. CDR3 length: 13 residues. The CDR3, as DNA: TGTGCCAGCAGTGGGAGGTCAAATTCACCCCTCCACTTT. Translation: CASSGRSNSPLHF.

This clonotype appeared many times. J is TRBJ2-3 and V is TRBV12-3 or TRBV12-4; TRBD2 agrees at 7 bases. The CDR3 extends over 15 amino acids. Germline trimming cut 6 bases from V and 3 bases from J; bases unmatched to any gene: 9. The CDR3 is CASSFVGGRTDTQYF. The DNA of the CDR3 is TGTGCCAGCAGCTTCGTGGGAGGGCGGACAGATACGCAGTATTTT.

This clonotype came up many times. The rearrangement uses TRBV28 and TRBJ2-5, with D perhaps matching TRBD1 (5 bases). From germline, CDR1 is MDHEN and CDR2 SYDVKM. V was shortened by 2 bases and J by 5 bases, with 9 bases between the two germline ends. The CDR3 loop spans 13 amino acids. CDR3 sequence reads: CASSLAGMETQYF. The DNA of the CDR3 is TGTGCCAGCAGTTTAGCAGGGATGGAGACCCAGTACTTC.

This clonotype showed up many times. This chain connects TRBV10-3 to TRBJ1-5; D might be TRBD1 (6 bases). Germline CDR1 ENHRY, CDR2 SYGVKD. The V end was cut by 8 bases, the J end by 6 bases, with 14 bases between. CDR3 length equals 13 residues. CDR3 sequence: CAISAGVGQPQHF. The CDR3 DNA sequence: TGTGCCATCTCCGCAGGGGTGGGTCAGCCCCAGCATTTT.